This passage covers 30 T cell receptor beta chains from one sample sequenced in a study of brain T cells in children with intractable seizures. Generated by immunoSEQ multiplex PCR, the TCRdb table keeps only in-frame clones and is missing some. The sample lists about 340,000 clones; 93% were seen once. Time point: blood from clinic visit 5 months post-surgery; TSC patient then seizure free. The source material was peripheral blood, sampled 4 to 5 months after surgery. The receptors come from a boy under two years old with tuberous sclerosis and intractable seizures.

CDR3 sequence: CASSLGRWGHMNTEAFF. In nucleotides, the CDR3 is TGTGCCAGCAGTTTGGGACGTTGGGGACACATGAACACTGAAGCTTTCTTT. This chain joins TRBV28 and TRBJ1-1, with D maybe TRBD1 (6 bases). The CDR3 contains 17 residues. V dropped 3 bases and J dropped 0 bases, with 17 bases sitting between them. Germline-derived CDR1 and CDR2 are MDHEN and SYDVKM.

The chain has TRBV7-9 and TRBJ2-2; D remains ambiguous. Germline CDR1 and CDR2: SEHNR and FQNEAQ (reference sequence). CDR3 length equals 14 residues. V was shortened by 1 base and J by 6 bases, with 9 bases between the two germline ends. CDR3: CASSLGDVAGELFF. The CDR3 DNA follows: TGTGCCAGCAGCTTAGGGGATGTAGCCGGGGAGCTGTTTTTT. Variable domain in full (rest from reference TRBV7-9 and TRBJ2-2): DTGVSQNPRHKITKRGQNVTFRCDPISEHNRLYWYRQTLGQGPEFLTYFQNEAQLEKSRLLSDRFSAERPKGSFSTLEIQRTEQGDSAMYLCASSLGDVAGELFFGEGSRLTVL.

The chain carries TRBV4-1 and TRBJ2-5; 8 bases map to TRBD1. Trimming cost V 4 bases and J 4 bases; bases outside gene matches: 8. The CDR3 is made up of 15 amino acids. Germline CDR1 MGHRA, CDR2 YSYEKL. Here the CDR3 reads CASSRLQGAGETQYF. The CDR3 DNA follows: TGCGCCAGCAGCCGACTTCAGGGGGCGGGAGAGACCCAGTACTTC.

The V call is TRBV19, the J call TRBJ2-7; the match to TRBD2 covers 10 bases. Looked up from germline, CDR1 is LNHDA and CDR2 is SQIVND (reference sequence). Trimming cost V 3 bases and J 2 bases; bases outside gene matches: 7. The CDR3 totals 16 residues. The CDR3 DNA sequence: TGTGCCAGTAGTATTAGTCTAACTAGCGGGGCCTACGAGCAGTACTTC. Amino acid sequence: CASSISLTSGAYEQYF.

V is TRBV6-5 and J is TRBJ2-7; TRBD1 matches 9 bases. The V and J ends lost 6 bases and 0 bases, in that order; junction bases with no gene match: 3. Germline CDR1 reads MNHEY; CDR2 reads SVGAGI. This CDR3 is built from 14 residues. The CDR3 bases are TGTGCCAGCAGGGGACAGGGAGCCTCCTACGAGCAGTACTTC. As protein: CASRGQGASYEQYF.

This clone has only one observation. The CDR3 loop is CASSHTGAYSPLHF. DNA of the CDR3: TGTGCCAGCAGCCACACAGGGGCCTATTCACCCCTCCACTTT. The V gene is TRBV5-8, the J gene TRBJ1-6, with TRBD1 matching over 7 bases. Germline V gives CDR1 SGHTS, CDR2 YDEGEE. The CDR3 sequence is 14 residues long. The trim removed 4 bases at V and 8 bases at J, leaving 6 bases unmatched.

This CDR3 reads CASSTRQGADYGYTF. DNA for the CDR3: TGTGCCAGTAGTACTCGACAGGGGGCGGACTATGGCTACACCTTC. The J gene is TRBJ1-2, the V gene TRBV19, with TRBD1 matching 10 bases. Germline V gene data show CDR1 as LNHDA and CDR2 as SQIVND (reference sequence). This CDR3 is 15 amino acids long. The trim removed 4 bases at V and 3 bases at J, leaving 5 bases unmatched.

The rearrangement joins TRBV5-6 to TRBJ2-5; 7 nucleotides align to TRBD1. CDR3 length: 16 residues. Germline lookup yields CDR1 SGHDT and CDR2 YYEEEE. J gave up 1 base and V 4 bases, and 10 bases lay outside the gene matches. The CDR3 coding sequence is TGTGCCAGCAGCCGAAGGAGGACAGGAAGCCAAGAGACCCAGTACTTC. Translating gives CASSRRRTGSQETQYF.

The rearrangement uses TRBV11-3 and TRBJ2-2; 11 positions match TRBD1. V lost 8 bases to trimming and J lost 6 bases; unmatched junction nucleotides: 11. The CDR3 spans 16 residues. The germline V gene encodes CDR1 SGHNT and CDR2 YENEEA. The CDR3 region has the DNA TGTGCCAGCGGGAGTTCCGGGACAGGGGGTCCCGGGGAGCTGTTTTTT. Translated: CASGSSGTGGPGELFF.

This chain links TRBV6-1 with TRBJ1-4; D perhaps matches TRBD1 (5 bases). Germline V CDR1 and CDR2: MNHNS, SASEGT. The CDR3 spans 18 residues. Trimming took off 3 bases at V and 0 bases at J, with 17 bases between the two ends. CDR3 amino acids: CASSDLGQGIATNEKLFF. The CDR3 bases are TGTGCCAGCAGTGACCTAGGGCAGGGCATTGCAACTAATGAAAAACTGTTTTTT.

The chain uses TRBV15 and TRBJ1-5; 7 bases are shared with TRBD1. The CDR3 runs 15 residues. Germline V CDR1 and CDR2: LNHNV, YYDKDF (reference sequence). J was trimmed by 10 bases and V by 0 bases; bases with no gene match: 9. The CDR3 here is CATSREKTGANPQHF. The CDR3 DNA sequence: TGTGCCACCAGCAGAGAGAAAACAGGGGCGAACCCCCAGCATTTT.

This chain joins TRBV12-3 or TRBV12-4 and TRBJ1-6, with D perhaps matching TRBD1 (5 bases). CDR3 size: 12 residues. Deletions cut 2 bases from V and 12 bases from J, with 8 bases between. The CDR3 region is CASSLWGVPLHF. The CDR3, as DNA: TGTGCCAGCAGTTTATGGGGGGTACCCCTCCACTTT.

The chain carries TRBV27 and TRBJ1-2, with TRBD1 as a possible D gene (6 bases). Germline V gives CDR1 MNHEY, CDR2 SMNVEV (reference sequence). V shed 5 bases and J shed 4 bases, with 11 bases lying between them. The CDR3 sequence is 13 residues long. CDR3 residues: CASSLQGGYGYTF. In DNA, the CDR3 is TGTGCCAGCAGTCTACAGGGCGGCTATGGCTACACCTTC.

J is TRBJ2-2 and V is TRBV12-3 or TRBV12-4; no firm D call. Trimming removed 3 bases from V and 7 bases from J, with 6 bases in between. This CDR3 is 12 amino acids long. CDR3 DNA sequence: TGTGCCAGCAGTTTTTCGGGCGGGGAGCTGTTTTTT. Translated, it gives CASSFSGGELFF.

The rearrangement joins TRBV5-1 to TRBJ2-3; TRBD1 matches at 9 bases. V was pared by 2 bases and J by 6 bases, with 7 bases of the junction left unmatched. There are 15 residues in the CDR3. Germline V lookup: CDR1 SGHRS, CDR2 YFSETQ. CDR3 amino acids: CASSFQGQGPDTQYF. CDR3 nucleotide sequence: TGCGCCAGCAGCTTCCAAGGACAGGGGCCCGATACGCAGTATTTT.

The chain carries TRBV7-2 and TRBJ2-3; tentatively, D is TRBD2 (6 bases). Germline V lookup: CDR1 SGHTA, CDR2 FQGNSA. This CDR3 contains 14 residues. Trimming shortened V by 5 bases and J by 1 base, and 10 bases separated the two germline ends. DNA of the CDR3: TGTGCCAGCAGCCGGGACTTCCGCACAGATACGCAGTATTTT. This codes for CASSRDFRTDTQYF. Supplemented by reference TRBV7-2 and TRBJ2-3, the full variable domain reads GAGVSQSPSNKVTEKGKDVELRCDPISGHTALYWYRQSLGQGLEFLIYFQGNSAPDKSGLPSDRFSAERTGGSVSTLTIQRTQQEDSAVYLCASSRDFRTDTQYFGPGTRLTVL.

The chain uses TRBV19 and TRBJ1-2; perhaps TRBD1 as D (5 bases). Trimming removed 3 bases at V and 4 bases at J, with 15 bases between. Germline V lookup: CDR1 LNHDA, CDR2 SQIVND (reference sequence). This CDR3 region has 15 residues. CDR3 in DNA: TGTGCCAGTAGTATCCGGCCGGGGCACGGCTATGGCTACACCTTC. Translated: CASSIRPGHGYGYTF. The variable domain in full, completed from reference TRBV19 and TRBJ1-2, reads DGGITQSPKYLFRKEGQNVTLSCEQNLNHDAMYWYRQDPGQGLRLIYYSQIVNDFQKGDIAEGYSVSREKKESFPLTVTSAQKNPTAFYLCASSIRPGHGYGYTFGSGTRLTVV.

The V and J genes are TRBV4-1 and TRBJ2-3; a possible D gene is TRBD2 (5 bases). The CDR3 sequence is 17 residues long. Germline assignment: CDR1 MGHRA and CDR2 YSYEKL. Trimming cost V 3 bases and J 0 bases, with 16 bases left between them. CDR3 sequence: CASSQQTLGASTDTQYF. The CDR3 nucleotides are TGCGCCAGCAGCCAGCAAACACTAGGAGCTAGCACAGATACGCAGTATTTT.

DNA for the CDR3: TGTGCCAGCAGCACACTGCGGGGGCACGAGCAGTACTTC. Translation: CASSTLRGHEQYF. V is TRBV4-2 and J is TRBJ2-7, with D maybe TRBD2 (7 bases). Per germline, CDR1 LGHNA and CDR2 YNFKEQ. This CDR3 is 13 amino acids long. Trimming took 5 bases from V and 5 from J, leaving 13 bases between them.

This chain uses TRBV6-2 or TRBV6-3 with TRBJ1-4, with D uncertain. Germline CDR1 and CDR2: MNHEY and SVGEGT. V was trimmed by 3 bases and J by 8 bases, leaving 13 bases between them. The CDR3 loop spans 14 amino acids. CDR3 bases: TGTGCCAGCAGTTATGTATTCGGTGGGGAAAAACTGTTTTTT. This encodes CASSYVFGGEKLFF.

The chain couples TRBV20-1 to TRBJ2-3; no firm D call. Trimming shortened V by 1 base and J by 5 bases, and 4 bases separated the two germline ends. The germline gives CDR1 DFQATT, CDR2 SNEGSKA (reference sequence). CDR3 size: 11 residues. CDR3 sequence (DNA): TGCAGTGCTAGAGTGGAAGATACGCAGTATTTT. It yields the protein CSARVEDTQYF.

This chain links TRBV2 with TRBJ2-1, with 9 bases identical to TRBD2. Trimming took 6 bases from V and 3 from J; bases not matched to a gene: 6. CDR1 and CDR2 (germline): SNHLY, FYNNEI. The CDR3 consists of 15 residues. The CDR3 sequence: CASSYSGRGYNEQFF. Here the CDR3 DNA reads TGTGCCAGCAGCTATAGCGGGAGAGGCTACAATGAGCAGTTCTTC.

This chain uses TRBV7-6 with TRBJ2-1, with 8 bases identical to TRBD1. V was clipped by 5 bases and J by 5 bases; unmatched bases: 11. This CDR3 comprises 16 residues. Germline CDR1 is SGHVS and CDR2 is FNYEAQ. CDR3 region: CASSVPRTGLNNEQFF. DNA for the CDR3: TGTGCCAGCAGCGTCCCCCGGACAGGGCTGAACAATGAGCAGTTCTTC.

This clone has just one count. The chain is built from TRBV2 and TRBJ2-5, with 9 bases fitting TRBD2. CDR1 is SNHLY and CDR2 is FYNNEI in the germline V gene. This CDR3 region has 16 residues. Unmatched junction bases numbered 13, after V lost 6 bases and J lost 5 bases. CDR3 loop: CASRTDNSGGRETQYF. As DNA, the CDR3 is TGTGCCAGCAGGACGGATAATAGCGGGGGAAGGGAGACCCAGTACTTC.

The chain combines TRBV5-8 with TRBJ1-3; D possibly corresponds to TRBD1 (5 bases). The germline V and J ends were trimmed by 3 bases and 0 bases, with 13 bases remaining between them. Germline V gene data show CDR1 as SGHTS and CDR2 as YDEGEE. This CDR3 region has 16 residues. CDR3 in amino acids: CASSSGQFSSGNTIYF. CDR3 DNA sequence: TGTGCCAGCAGCTCCGGACAATTCAGCTCTGGAAACACCATATATTTT.

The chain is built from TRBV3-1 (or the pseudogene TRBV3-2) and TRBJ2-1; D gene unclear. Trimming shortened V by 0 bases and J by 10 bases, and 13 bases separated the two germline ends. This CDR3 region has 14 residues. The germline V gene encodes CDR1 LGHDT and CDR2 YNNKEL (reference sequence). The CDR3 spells CASSQEVNAPEQFF. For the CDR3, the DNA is TGTGCCAGCAGCCAAGAAGTTAATGCGCCAGAGCAGTTCTTC.

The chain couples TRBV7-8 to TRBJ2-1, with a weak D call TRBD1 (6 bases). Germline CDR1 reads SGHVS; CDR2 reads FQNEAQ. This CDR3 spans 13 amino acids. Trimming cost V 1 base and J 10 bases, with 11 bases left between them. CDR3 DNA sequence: TGTGCCAGCAGCTTAGTGGGGGCGGCCGAGCAGTTCTTC. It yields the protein CASSLVGAAEQFF.

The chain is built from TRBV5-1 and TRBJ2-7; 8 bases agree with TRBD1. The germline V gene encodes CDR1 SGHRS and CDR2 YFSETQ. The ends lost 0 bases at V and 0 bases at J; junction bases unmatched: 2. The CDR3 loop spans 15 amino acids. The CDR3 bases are TGCGCCAGCAGCTTGGGTCAGGGGGCCTCCTACGAGCAGTACTTC. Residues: CASSLGQGASYEQYF.

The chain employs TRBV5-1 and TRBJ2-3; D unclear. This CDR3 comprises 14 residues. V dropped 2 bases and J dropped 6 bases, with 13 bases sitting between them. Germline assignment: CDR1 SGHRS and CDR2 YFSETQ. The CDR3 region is CASSFKPLGDTQYF. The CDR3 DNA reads TGCGCCAGCAGCTTTAAGCCCTTGGGGGATACGCAGTATTTT.

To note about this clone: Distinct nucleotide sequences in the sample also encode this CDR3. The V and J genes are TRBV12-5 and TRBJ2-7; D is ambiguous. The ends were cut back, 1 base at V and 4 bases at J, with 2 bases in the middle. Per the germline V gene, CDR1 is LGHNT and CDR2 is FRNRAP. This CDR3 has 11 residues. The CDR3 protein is CASGLGYEQYF. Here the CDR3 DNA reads TGTGCTAGTGGTTTGGGGTACGAGCAGTACTTC.